What follows are 3 T cell receptor beta chains derived from one specimen sequenced in a study of OX40 agonist ivuxolimab in advanced cancers. Assay: immunoSEQ multiplex PCR; the TCRdb copy retains only in-frame clones and omits some. The sample includes about 76,000 clones, over 75% of them seen just once. This specimen was CD4+ or CD8+ T cells sorted from blood, taken in a trial of the OX40 agonist ivuxolimab. Source of these receptors: an adult with an advanced solid tumor such as melanoma, head and neck, liver or kidney cancer.

The chain is built from TRBV10-3 and TRBJ2-3; D is uncertain. Deletions cut 3 bases from V and 2 bases from J, with 12 bases between. The CDR3 loop spans 15 amino acids. Per the germline V gene, CDR1 is ENHRY and CDR2 is SYGVKD. The CDR3 spells CAISEEGKLTDTQYF. The DNA for the CDR3 is TGTGCCATCAGTGAAGAAGGCAAGCTCACAGATACGCAGTATTTT.

This chain connects TRBV4-2 to TRBJ2-1, with D possibly called TRBD1 or TRBD2 (5 bases each). The length of the CDR3 is 17 residues. Germline CDR1 LGHNA, CDR2 YNFKEQ. V was trimmed by 1 base and J by 1 base, leaving 14 bases between them. In DNA form, the CDR3 reads TGTGCCAGCAGCCAAGCCTCGTGGGGGAGTTCCTACAATGAGCAGTTCTTC. Translated, it gives CASSQASWGSSYNEQFF.

The sample holds one count of this clone. The rearrangement links TRBV11-3 to TRBJ2-6; TRBD1 agrees at 7 bases. CDR3 length: 15 residues. The germline CDR1 and CDR2 sequences are SGHNT and YENEEA. V dropped 4 bases and J dropped 3; count of bases not matched to a gene: 3. The CDR3 nucleotides read TGTGCCAGCAGCTCAGGGGGATATGGGGCCAACGTCCTGACTTTC. This translates into CASSSGGYGANVLTF.